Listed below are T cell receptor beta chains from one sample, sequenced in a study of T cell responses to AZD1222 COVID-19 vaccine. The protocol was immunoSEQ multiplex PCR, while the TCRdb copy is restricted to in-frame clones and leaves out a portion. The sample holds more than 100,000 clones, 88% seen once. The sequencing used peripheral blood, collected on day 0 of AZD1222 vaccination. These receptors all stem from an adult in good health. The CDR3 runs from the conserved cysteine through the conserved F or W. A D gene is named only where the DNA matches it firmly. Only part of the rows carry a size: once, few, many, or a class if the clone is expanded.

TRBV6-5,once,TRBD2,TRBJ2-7,CASGFSGSYEQYF,TGTGCCAGCGGTTTTAGCGGGAGCTACGAGCAGTACTTC
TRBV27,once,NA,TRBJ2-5,CASASGGWETQYF,TGTGCCAGCGCTTCCGGAGGATGGGAGACCCAGTACTTC
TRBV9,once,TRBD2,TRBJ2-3,CASSVGAGGADTQYF,TGTGCCAGCAGCGTAGGGGCGGGAGGCGCAGATACGCAGTATTTT
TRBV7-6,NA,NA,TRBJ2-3,CASSLGGSVDTQYF,TGTGCCAGCAGCTTAGGCGGGTCTGTAGATACGCAGTATTTT
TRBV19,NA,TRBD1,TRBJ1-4,CASSKNGQGTNEKLFF,TGTGCCAGTAGTAAGAACGGACAGGGTACTAATGAAAAACTGTTTTTT
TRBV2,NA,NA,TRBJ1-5,CASSERWYRAPNQPQHF,TGTGCCAGCAGTGAACGTTGGTACAGGGCCCCCAATCAGCCCCAGCATTTT
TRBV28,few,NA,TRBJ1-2,CASRTGTANYGYTF,TGTGCCAGCAGGACCGGGACGGCTAACTATGGCTACACCTTC
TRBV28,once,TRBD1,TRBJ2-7,CASSQNDRASSYEQYF,TGTGCCAGCAGTCAAAACGACAGGGCAAGCTCCTACGAGCAGTACTTC
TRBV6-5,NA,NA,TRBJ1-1,CASSSRLNTEAFF,TGTGCCAGCAGTTCCCGTCTGAACACTGAAGCTTTCTTT
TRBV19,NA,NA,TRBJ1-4,CASSRLARTNEKLFF,TGTGCCAGTAGTCGCCTGGCAAGGACTAATGAAAAACTGTTTTTT
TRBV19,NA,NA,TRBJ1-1,CASSIQRGERAFF,TGTGCCAGTAGTATACAGCGCGGGGAGAGGGCTTTCTTT
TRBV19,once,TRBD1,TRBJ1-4,CASSFLQGKLFF,TGTGCCAGTAGTTTTCTACAGGGGAAACTGTTTTTT
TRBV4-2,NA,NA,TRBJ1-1,CASSHGRIGNTEAFF,TGTGCCAGCAGCCATGGGAGGATTGGGAACACTGAAGCTTTCTTT
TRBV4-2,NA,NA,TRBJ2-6,CASSQDQLSGANVLTF,TGTGCCAGCAGCCAAGATCAACTCTCTGGGGCCAACGTCCTGACTTTC
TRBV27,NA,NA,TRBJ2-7,CASSLSRGSYEQYF,TGTGCCAGCAGTTTATCCCGGGGCTCCTACGAGCAGTACTTC
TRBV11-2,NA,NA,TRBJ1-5,CASSLGQGPNQPQHF,TGTGCCAGCAGTCTCGGGCAGGGGCCAAATCAGCCCCAGCATTTT